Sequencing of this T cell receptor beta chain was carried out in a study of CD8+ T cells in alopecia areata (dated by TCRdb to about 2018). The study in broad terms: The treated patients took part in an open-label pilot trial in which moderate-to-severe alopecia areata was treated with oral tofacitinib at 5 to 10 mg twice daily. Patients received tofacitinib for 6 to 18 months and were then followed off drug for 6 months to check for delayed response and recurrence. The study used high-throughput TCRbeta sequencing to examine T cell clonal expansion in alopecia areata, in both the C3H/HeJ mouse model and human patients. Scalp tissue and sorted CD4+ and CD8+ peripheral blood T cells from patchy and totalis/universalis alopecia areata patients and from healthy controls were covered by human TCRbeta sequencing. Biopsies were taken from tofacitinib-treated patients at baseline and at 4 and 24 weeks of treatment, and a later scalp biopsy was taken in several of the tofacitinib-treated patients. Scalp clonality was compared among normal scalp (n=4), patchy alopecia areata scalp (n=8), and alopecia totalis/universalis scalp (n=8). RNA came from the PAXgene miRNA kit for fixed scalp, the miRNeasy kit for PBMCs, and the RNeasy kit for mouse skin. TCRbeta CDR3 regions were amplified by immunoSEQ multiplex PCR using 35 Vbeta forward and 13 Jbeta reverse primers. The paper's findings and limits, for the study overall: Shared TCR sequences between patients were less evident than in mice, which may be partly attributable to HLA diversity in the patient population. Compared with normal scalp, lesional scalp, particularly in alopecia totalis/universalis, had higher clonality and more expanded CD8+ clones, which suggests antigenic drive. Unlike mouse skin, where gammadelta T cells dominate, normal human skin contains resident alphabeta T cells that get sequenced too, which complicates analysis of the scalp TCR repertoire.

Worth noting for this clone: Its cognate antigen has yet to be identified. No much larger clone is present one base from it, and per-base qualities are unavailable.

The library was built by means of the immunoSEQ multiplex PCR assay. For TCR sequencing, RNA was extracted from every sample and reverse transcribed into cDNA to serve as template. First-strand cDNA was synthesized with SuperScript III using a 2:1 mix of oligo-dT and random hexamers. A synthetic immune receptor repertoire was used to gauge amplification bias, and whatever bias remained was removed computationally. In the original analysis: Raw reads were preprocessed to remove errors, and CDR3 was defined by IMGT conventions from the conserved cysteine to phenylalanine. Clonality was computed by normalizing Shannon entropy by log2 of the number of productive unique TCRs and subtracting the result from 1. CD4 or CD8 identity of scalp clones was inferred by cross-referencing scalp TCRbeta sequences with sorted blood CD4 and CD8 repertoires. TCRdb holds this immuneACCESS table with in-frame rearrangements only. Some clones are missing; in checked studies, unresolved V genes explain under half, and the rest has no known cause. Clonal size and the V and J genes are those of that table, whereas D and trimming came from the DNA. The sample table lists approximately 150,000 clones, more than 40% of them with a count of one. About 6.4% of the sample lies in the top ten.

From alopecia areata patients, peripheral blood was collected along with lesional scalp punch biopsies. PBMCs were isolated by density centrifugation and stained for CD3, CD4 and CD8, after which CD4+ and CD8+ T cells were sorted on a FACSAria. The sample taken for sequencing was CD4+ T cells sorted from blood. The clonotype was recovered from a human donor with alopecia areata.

The CDR3 loop reads CASSLEAAQNTEAFF. Read as DNA, the sequence is TGTGCCAGCAGCCTAGAGGCGGCCCAGAACACTGAAGCTTTCTTT. The chain is made from TRBV7-8 and TRBJ1-1; the D gene is not confidently resolved. V and J are truncated by 5 bases and 1 base respectively, leaving an intervening sequence of 14 bases. Its CDR3 holds 15 amino acids, cysteine through phenylalanine. Solely the CDR3 DNA is kept, with 45 bases framed from the first base. The CDR1 and CDR2 encoded by the germline V gene are SGHVS and FQNEAQ. Outside the CDR3, residues come from the reference TRBV7-8 and TRBJ1-1 proteins, so the full variable domain is: GAGVSQSPRYKVAKRGQDVALRCDPISGHVSLFWYQQALGQGPEFLTYFQNEAQLDKSGLPSDRFFAERPEGSVSTLKIQRTQQEDSAVYLCASSLEAAQNTEAFFGQGTRLTVV.